The present T cell receptor beta chain was sequenced within a study of T cells after yellow fever vaccination. The study's findings and limits: Clones that expanded after primary vaccination mostly reappeared after the booster (roughly 96% CD4, 88% CD8). A secondary response was less intense yet reached its peak sooner, at day 5 versus 15. A small share of clonotypes appeared in both CD4 and CD8 compartments.

Losses at the gene ends were 1 base for V and 5 bases for J; bases not matched to a gene: 5. The CDR3 consists of 14 residues. The V gene's germline CDR1 is SGHDT and CDR2 YYEEEE. Points on this clonotype: Antigen specificity is unknown.

Making TCR cDNA involved 5'RACE template switching, which added UMIs and a universal primer site. TCRdb re-derived calls from the 5' RACE reads in MiXCR, one entry per CDR3 protein. The sample consists of roughly 250,000 distinct CDR3 sequences, under 15% of them appearing once. The chain uses TRBV5-6 and TRBJ1-1; 7 bases map to TRBD1. This clonotype was sampled from a man aged 25-45 years who received the YFV17D yellow fever vaccine. Sequenced here: CD4+ T cells sorted from PBMCs, sampled 45 days after the yellow fever booster vaccination. The CDR3 loop is CASSLNRGRTEAFF. The CDR3 bases are TGTGCCAGCAGCTTGAACAGGGGAAGGACTGAAGCTTTCTTT.